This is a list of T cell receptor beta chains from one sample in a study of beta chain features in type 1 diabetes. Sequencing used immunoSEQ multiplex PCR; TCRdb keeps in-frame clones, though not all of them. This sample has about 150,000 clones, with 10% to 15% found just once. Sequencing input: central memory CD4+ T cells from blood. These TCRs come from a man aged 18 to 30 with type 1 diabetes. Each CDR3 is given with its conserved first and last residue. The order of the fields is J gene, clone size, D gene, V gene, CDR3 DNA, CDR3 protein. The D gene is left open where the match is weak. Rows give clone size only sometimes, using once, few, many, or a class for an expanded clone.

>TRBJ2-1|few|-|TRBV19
TGTGCCAGTGGAAGCGCAGATTACTACAATGAGCAGTTCTTC
CASGSADYYNEQFF
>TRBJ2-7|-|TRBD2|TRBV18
TGTGCCAGCTCACTGAGCGGGGGTTACGAGCAGTACTTC
CASSLSGGYEQYF
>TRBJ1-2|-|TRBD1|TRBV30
TGTGCCTGGCCGACTGACAGGGAGGGTGGCTACACCTTC
CAWPTDREGGYTF
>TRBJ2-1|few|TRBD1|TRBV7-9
TGTGCCAGCAGTTATCAGGACAGGGGGCAGGATGAGCAGTTCTTC
CASSYQDRGQDEQFF
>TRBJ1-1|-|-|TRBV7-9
TGTGCCAGCAGCCCGCCGGTTGCTGAAGCTTTCTTT
CASSPPVAEAFF
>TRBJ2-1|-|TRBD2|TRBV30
TGTGCCTGGAGTCTAACCCCTACTAGCGGGGGCCCGGGGGTCTTCTTC
CAWSLTPTSGGPGVFF
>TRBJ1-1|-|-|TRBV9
TGTGCCAGCACCCAAGGGGTTCAGAACACTGAAGCTTTCTTT
CASTQGVQNTEAFF
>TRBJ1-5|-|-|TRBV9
TGTGCCAGCAGCGTAGCTCCGACGGGACAGCCCCAGCATTTT
CASSVAPTGQPQHF
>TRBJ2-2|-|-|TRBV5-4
TGTGCCAGCAGCCCCGGTCCCCCGGAGAACACCGGGGAGCTGTTTTTT
CASSPGPPENTGELFF
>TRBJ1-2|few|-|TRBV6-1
TGTGCCAGCAGTGAAATTTACGACAGCCCGGATGGCTACACCTTC
CASSEIYDSPDGYTF
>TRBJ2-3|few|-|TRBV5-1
TGCGCCAGCAGCTTGATCTCAGATACGCAGTATTTT
CASSLISDTQYF
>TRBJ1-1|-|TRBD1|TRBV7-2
TGTGCCAGCAGGCGAGCCGGGACAGGAGTACATCAAGCTTTCTTT
CASRRAGTGVHQAFF
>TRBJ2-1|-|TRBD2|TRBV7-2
TGTGCCAGCAGCTTACCCCGACTAGCGGGGGGGAATGAGCAGTTCTTC
CASSLPRLAGGNEQFF
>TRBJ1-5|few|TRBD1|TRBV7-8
TGTGCCAGCAGCTTAGCGCGTACAGGGGGCGGTCGGTCACCCCAGCATTTT
CASSLARTGGGRSPQHF
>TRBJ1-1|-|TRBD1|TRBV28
TGTGCCAGCAGTTTCGGGGGACAGGGTCGAGAAGCTTTCTTT
CASSFGGQGREAFF
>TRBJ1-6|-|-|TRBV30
TGTGCCTCCCCCCTTGGGACCGAAGTCTCCTATAATTCACCCCTCCACTTT
CASPLGTEVSYNSPLHF
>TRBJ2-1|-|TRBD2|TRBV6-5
TGTGCCAGCAGTTACAAGGTAGCGGGGGAGAATGAGCAGTTCTTC
CASSYKVAGENEQFF
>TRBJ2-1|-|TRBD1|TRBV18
TGTGCCAGCTCACCTCTCGCGGACAGGGCGAGCTCCTACAATGAGCAGTTCTTC
CASSPLADRASSYNEQFF
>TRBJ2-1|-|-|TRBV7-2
TGTGCCAGCAGTTCAAGGTCCGGGGAATACAATGAGCAGTTCTTC
CASSSRSGEYNEQFF
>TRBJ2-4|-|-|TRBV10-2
TGCGCCAGCAGTGAGACGGGGGACCTTAAAAACATTCAGTACTTC
CASSETGDLKNIQYF
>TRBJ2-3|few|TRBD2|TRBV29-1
TGCAGCGTTGAAGATCCATCCCGGGAAAGCGGGGGGGCTACAGATACGCAGTATTTT
CSVEDPSRESGGATDTQYF
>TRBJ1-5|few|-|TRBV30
TGTGCCTGGAGTCCGGACAGCAATCAGCCCCAGCATTTT
CAWSPDSNQPQHF
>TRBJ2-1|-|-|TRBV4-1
TGCGCCAGCAGCCAAGGAAATGGCTGGGGGGATGAGCAGTTCTTC
CASSQGNGWGDEQFF
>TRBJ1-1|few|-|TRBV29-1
TGCAGCATTGTGGGGGCGACGGGGCACACTGAAGCTTTCTTT
CSIVGATGHTEAFF
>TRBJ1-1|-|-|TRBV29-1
TGCAGCGTTAGCGAGCTAACCATGAACACTGAAGCTTTCTTT
CSVSELTMNTEAFF
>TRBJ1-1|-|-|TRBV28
TGTGCCAGCAGTTTATTGGACCAGTTACTTCGCACTGAAGCTTTCTTT
CASSLLDQLLRTEAFF
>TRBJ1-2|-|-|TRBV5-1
TGCGCCAGCAGCCAGTTTAACAGGGACGGTGGCTACACCTTC
CASSQFNRDGGYTF
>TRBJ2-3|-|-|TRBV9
TGTGCCAGCAGCGCCTACAGGAGCACAGATACGCAGTATTTT
CASSAYRSTDTQYF
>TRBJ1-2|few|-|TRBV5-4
TGTGCCAGCAGCTTGGAGGCAGGGGCTAAAACAGTCTATGGCTACACCTTC
CASSLEAGAKTVYGYTF
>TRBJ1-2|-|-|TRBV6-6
TGTGCCAGCAGCTCCCAAGGTAGTGGCTACACCTTC
CASSSQGSGYTF
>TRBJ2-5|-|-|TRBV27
TGTGCCAGCAGTTTTAGAGTGGGCCAAGAGACCCAGTACTTC
CASSFRVGQETQYF
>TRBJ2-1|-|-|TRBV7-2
TGTGCCAGCAGCCTGGGAGCGGCGTCCTACAATGAGCAGTTCTTC
CASSLGAASYNEQFF
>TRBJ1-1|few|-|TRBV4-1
TGCGCCAGCAGCCAAGATGCTGGACGGGCGAACACTGAAGCTTTCTTT
CASSQDAGRANTEAFF
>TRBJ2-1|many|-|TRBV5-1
TGCGCCAGCAGCACCGCCATAGAGCAGTTCTTC
CASSTAIEQFF
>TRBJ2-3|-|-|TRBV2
TGTGCCAGCAGTGAACGGTCGGGCACAGATACGCAGTATTTT
CASSERSGTDTQYF
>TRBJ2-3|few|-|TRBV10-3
TGTGCCTCCAGGGGGGGCACGGGCACAGATACGCAGTATTTT
CASRGGTGTDTQYF
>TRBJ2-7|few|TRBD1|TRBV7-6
TGTGCCAGCAGCTTAGCTCCGACGGGGACAGGGAGGATCGAGCAGTACTTC
CASSLAPTGTGRIEQYF
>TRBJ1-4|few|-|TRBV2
TGTGCCAGCACGGCAGGGCTTAATGAAAAACTGTTTTTT
CASTAGLNEKLFF
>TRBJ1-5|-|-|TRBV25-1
TGTGCCAGCAGTGAAGTAGGTGTGGGTCAGCCCCAGCATTTT
CASSEVGVGQPQHF
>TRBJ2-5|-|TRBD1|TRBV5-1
TGCGCCAGCAGCTTGGGGACAGGGCCCCAAGAGACCCAGTACTTC
CASSLGTGPQETQYF
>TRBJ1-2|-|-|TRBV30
TGTGCCTGGAGAGGGATCGACGTGACAGTTCGTTATGGCTACACCTTC
CAWRGIDVTVRYGYTF
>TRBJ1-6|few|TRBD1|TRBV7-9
TGTGCCAGCAGCCAGGATACGGGACAGGGGATACACTTT
CASSQDTGQGIHF
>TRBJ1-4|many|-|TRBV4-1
TGCGCCAGCAGCCGAGATGGGAAAACTAATGAAAAACTGTTTTTT
CASSRDGKTNEKLFF
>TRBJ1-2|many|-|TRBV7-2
TGTGCCAGCAGCTTCCAGTATGGCTACACCTTC
CASSFQYGYTF
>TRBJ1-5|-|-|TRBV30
TGTGCCTGGAGCGAGGGGGTTCTCGCTCAGCCCCAGCATTTT
CAWSEGVLAQPQHF
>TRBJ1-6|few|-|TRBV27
TGTGCCAGCAGTTTATGGCAGGGCGCCGGGGGTTCACCCCTCCACTTT
CASSLWQGAGGSPLHF
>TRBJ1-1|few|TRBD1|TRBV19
TGTGCCAGTAGTGCCGGACAGGGGAACACTGAAGCTTTCTTT
CASSAGQGNTEAFF
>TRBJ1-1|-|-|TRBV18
TGTGCCAGCTCACCTCGGGTCCAAAGTGGGGATACTGAAGCTTTCTTT
CASSPRVQSGDTEAFF
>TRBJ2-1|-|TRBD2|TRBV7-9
TGTGCCAGCAGCTTAGGTCTTAGACTAGCGGGGAACAATGAGCAGTTCTTC
CASSLGLRLAGNNEQFF
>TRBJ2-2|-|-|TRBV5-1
TGCGCCAGCAGCTTGGGCTTAGCCGGGGAGCTGTTTTTT
CASSLGLAGELFF
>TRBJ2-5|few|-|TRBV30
TGTGCCTGGACCCTTTCGGACCTCTGGCAAGAGACCCAGTACTTC
CAWTLSDLWQETQYF
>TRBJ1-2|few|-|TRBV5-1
TGCGCCAGCAGTTTGGGGACGACTAACTATGGCTACACCTTC
CASSLGTTNYGYTF
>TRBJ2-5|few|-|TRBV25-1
TGTGCCAGCAGTGCCGGGCCTTTGGAAGAGACCCAGTACTTC
CASSAGPLEETQYF
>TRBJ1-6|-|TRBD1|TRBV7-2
TGTGCCAGCAGCTTGGACAGGGTCGCTTCACCCCTCCACTTT
CASSLDRVASPLHF
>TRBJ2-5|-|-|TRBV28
TGTGCCAGCGAGACCACCGGGGAGACCCAGTACTTC
CASETTGETQYF
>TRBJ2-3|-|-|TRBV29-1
TGCAGCGTTGAGGAGAACACAGATACGCAGTATTTT
CSVEENTDTQYF
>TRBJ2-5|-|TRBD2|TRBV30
TGTGCCTGGAGTGTAATCGGGGGGCAAGAGACCCAGTACTTC
CAWSVIGGQETQYF
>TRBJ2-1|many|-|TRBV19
TGTGCCAGTGCTGACACCTCCTTGGGTGAGCAGTTCTTC
CASADTSLGEQFF
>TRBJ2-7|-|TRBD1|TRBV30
TGTGCCTGGGAACGGGACAGAGGCGAGCAGTACTTC
CAWERDRGEQYF
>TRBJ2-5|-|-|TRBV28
TGTGCCAGCAGCCTCTCCCAGGGAGTTCGGGAGACCCAGTACTTC
CASSLSQGVRETQYF